The 4 T cell receptor beta chains given below trace back to one sample, sequenced in a study of T cells in Graves' hyperthyroidism and ophthalmopathy (dated by TCRdb to the late 2010s). Library preparation used multiplex PCR. These reads were obtained on an Illumina HiSeq 2000. Amplification of TCR beta CDR3 regions was carried out from RNA transcripts. The first round of RT-PCR for the TCR CDR3 was performed with the HTBI primer set and the Qiagen OneStep RT-PCR kit. TCRdb reanalyzed the raw reads on its own, using fastp at Q25 for trimming and MiXCR for clone calling, and kept in-frame beta chains. Rows with a matching CDR3 protein are joined into one entry that keeps the most common DNA and genes. The sample table records approximately 620,000 distinct CDR3 sequences; approximately 14% of these occur just once. The ten largest clones capture roughly 6.2% of the sample. The sample consisted of blood. Receptors originate from a woman in her 30s with Graves' hyperthyroidism that later progressed to Graves' ophthalmopathy.

This clonotype was seen many times. This chain joins TRBV5-8 and TRBJ2-2, with no clear D. CDR1 SGHTS and CDR2 YDEGEE come from the germline V gene. The CDR3 has 14 residues. Trimming shortened V by 0 bases and J by 3 bases, and 6 bases separated the two germline ends. The CDR3 reads CASSLGQYTGELFF. The CDR3 region has the DNA TGTGCCAGCAGCTTGGGGCAGTACACCGGGGAGCTGTTTTTT.

At least ten counts were recorded for this clonotype. The chain employs TRBV27 and TRBJ1-2; tentatively, D is TRBD1 (6 bases). V gave up 1 base and J gave up 6 bases, with 12 bases separating them. This CDR3 comprises 14 residues. The V gene's germline CDR1 is MNHEY and CDR2 SMNVEV (reference sequence). CDR3 sequence (DNA): TGTGCCAGCAGTTTATTAGGGGGTCGTGATGGCTACACCTTC. As protein: CASSLLGGRDGYTF.

Ten or more counts support this clonotype. This chain links TRBV20-1 with TRBJ2-1; no reliable D call. Germline V gene data show CDR1 as DFQATT and CDR2 as SNEGSKA (reference sequence). Trimming left V 5 bases short and J 10 bases short, with 15 bases between. This CDR3 is 12 amino acids long. The CDR3 DNA is TGCAGTGCTGGAAAGGATTTTTTCGAGCAGTTCTTC. It translates to CSAGKDFFEQFF.

This clonotype has ten or more counts. The J gene is TRBJ1-1, the V gene TRBV2; D is ambiguous. The V end lost 4 bases, the J end lost 7 bases, and 4 bases lay between the germline ends. The length of the CDR3 is 10 residues. In germline, CDR1 is SNHLY, CDR2 FYNNEI. CDR3: CASSAVEAFF. DNA of the CDR3: TGTGCCAGCAGTGCCGTTGAAGCTTTCTTT.